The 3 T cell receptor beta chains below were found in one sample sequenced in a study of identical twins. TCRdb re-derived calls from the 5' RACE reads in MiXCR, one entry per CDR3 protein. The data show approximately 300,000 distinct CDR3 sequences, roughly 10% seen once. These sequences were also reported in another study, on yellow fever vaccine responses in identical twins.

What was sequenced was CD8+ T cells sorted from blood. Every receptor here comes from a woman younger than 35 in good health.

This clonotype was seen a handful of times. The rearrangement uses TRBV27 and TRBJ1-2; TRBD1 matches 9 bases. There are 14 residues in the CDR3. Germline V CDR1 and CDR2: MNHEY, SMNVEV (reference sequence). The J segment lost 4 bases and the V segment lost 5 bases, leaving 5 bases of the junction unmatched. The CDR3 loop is CASSPQGAGYGYTF. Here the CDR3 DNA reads TGTGCCAGCAGTCCACAGGGGGCAGGCTATGGCTACACCTTC.

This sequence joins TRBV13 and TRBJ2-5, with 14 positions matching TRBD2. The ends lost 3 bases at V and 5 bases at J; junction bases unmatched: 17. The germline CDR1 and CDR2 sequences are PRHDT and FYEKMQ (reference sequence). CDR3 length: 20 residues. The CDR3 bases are TGTGCCAGCAGCTTCGGTCTGACGGGACTAGCGGGAGAGTTAGAGGAGACCCAGTACTTC. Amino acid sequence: CASSFGLTGLAGELEETQYF.

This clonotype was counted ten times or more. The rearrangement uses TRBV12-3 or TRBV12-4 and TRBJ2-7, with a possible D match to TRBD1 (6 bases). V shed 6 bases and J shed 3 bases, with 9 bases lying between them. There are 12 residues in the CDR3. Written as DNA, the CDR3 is TGTGCCAGCAGATCACAGGGCTACGAGCAGTACTTC. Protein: CASRSQGYEQYF.